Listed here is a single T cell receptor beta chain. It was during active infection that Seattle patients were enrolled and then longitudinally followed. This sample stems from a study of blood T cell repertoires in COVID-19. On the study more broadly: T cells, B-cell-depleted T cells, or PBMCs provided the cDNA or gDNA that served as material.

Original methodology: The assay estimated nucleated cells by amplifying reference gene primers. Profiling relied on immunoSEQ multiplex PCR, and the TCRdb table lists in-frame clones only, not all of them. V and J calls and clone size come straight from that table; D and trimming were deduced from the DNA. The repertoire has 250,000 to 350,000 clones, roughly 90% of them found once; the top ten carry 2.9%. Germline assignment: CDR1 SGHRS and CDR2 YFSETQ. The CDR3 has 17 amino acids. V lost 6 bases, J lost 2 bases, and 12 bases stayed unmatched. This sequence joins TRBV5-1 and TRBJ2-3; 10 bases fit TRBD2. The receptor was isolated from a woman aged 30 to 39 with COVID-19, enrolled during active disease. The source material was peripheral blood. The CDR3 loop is CASTMRGTSDPTDTQYF. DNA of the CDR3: TGCGCCAGCACCATGCGAGGGACTAGCGACCCCACAGATACGCAGTATTTT.